This TCR beta chain was retrieved from a study of blood T cell repertoires in COVID-19. The table came from immunoSEQ multiplex PCR; TCRdb's copy has only in-frame clones and leaves some out. The profile shows about 140,000 clones, around 89% of them singletons. Seattle patients were enrolled during active infection and followed longitudinally. Looked up from germline, CDR1 is ENHRY and CDR2 is SYGVKD. V lost 4 bases and J lost 0; bases outside the gene matches: 2. The CDR3 has 16 residues. This clone has a single count. The receptor comes from a human donor with COVID-19, enrolled during active disease. The donor label of this sample is uncertain. The rearrangement links TRBV10-3 to TRBJ1-6; the match to TRBD1 covers 8 bases. Sequencing used peripheral blood. In nucleotides, the CDR3 is TGTGCCATCAGTGGGGACAGGAGCTCCTATAATTCACCCCTCCACTTT. It encodes CAISGDRSSYNSPLHF.